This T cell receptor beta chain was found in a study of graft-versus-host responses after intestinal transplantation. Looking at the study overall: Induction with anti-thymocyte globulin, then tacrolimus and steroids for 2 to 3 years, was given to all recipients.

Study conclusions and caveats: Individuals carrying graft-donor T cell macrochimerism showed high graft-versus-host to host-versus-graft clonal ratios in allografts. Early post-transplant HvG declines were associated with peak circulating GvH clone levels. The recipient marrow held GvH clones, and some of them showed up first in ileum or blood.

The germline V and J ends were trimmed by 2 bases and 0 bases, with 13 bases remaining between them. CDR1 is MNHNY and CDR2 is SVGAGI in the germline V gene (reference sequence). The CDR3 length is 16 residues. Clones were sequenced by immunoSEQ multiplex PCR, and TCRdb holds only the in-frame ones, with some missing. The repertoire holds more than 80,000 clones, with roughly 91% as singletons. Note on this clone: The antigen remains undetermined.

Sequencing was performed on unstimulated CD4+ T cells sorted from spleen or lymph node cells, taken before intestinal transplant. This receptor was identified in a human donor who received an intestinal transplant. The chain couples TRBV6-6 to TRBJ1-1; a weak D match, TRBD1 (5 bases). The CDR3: CASSYPPGGMNTEAFF. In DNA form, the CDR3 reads TGTGCCAGCAGTTACCCACCCGGGGGTATGAACACTGAAGCTTTCTTT.